The clone carrying this TCR beta chain was counted between two and nine times. Its cognate antigen is unknown. This entry is derived from a study of cytomegalovirus exposure and HLA in healthy donors. Per the germline V gene, CDR1 is LNHNV and CDR2 is YYDKDF (reference sequence). The trim removed 6 bases at V and 0 bases at J, leaving 14 bases unmatched. The CDR3 extends over 18 amino acids. Study results and caveats: Sequencing likely produced, as an artifact, a cluster of highly shared sequence variants. Later on, an analysis showed TCR association rates differing by HLA locus, with DRB1 the most and HLA-C the fewest.

The PCR used 60 Vbeta and 13 Jbeta primers. TCRdb's copy holds only in-frame clones and misses some; the assay was immunoSEQ multiplex PCR. The table lists around 180,000 clones, approximately 84% of them singletons. The J gene is TRBJ1-5, the V gene TRBV15, with TRBD1 identical over 7 bases. Sequenced input: PBMCs. This sequence originates from a girl under three years old in good health and CMV-seronegative. The chain's CDR3 is CATRKSGAGQNSNQPQHF. CDR3 DNA sequence: TGTGCCACCAGAAAGAGTGGGGCGGGACAGAATAGCAATCAGCCCCAGCATTTT. Full variable domain (outside the CDR3, taken from reference TRBV15 and TRBJ1-5): DAMVIQNPRYQVTQFGKPVTLSCSQTLNHNVMYWYQQKSSQAPKLLFHYYDKDFNNEADTPDNFQSRRPNTSFCFLDIRSPGLGDTAMYLCATRKSGAGQNSNQPQHFGDGTRLSIL.